The next 30 T cell receptor beta chains were all read from a single sample in a study of T cell repertoires in cytomegalovirus infection. MiXCR, run by TCRdb on the reads, gives a single entry per CDR3 protein. The sample includes 640,000 or so distinct CDR3 sequences, about 30% seen only once; the top ten take about 20%. No antigen is known for these receptors. The material sequenced was cultured PBMCs, taken from culture after CMV antigen stimulation. These receptors came from a human donor in good health (CMV status not recorded). Some clones in this sample may be carry-over from other donors' samples.

The gene calls are TRBV20-1 and TRBJ2-3; 12 positions agree with TRBD2. CDR3 length equals 16 residues. CDR1 is DFQATT, CDR2 SNEGSKA, per germline (reference sequence). The J segment lost 2 bases and the V segment lost 1 base, leaving 4 bases of the junction unmatched. CDR3 in amino acids: CSARGTSGDITDTQYF. For the CDR3, the DNA is TGCAGTGCTAGAGGGACTAGCGGGGATATCACAGATACGCAGTATTTT.

This clonotype was seen more than once but under ten times. V gene TRBV7-2 combines with J gene TRBJ1-2; 7 bases line up with TRBD1. Germline lookup yields CDR1 SGHTA and CDR2 FQGNSA. The junction had 17 bases not matched to a gene; V was cut back by 2 bases and J by 8 bases. This CDR3 is built from 17 residues. This chain's CDR3 is CASSLTLDFEGARGYTF. CDR3 nucleotides: TGTGCCAGCAGCTTAACATTAGATTTTGAGGGGGCGCGCGGCTACACCTTC.

The CDR3 protein is CASSLWTGLNTEAFF. CDR3 DNA sequence: TGTGCCAGCAGCTTATGGACGGGGCTGAACACTGAAGCTTTCTTT. This chain links TRBV7-9 with TRBJ1-1, with a possible D match to TRBD1 (5 bases). CDR3 length equals 15 residues. Germline assignment: CDR1 SEHNR and CDR2 FQNEAQ (reference sequence). Trimming left V 2 bases short and J 0 bases short, with 10 bases between.

The chain recombines TRBV7-2 with TRBJ2-3; D may be TRBD1 (5 bases). CDR1 is SGHTA and CDR2 is FQGNSA in the germline V gene. V was shortened by 1 base and J by 13 bases, with 12 bases between the two germline ends. The length of the CDR3 is 12 residues. The CDR3 region has the DNA TGTGCCAGCAGCTTAGGGGGCACTCGGGAGTATTTT. This encodes CASSLGGTREYF.

The chain couples TRBV2 to TRBJ1-1, with 8 positions matching TRBD1. Unmatched junction bases numbered 12, after V lost 5 bases and J lost 7 bases. The length of the CDR3 is 15 residues. CDR1 SNHLY and CDR2 FYNNEI come from the germline V gene. CDR3 DNA: TGTGCCAGCAGTAAAGGACAGGGCATTCTTGGTGAAGCTTTCTTT. This gives the protein CASSKGQGILGEAFF.

This clonotype was picked up a small number of times. This sequence joins TRBV7-2 and TRBJ1-2, with D perhaps TRBD1 (6 bases). V lost 5 bases and J 5 bases, leaving 15 bases between the germline ends. The germline CDR1 and CDR2 sequences are SGHTA and FQGNSA. This CDR3 spans 14 amino acids. Written as DNA, the CDR3 is TGTGCCAGCAGCCCGCTTGGGGGCGCGTATGGCTACACCTTC. It specifies CASSPLGGAYGYTF. Combining the CDR3 with reference TRBV7-2 and TRBJ1-2 gives the whole variable domain GAGVSQSPSNKVTEKGKDVELRCDPISGHTALYWYRQSLGQGLEFLIYFQGNSAPDKSGLPSDRFSAERTGGSVSTLTIQRTQQEDSAVYLCASSPLGGAYGYTFGSGTRLTVV.

As DNA, the CDR3 is TGCGCCAGCAGCCAAGTCTCTCGGACAGGGGGGCGCAAGGATGGCTACACCTTC. Translated, it gives CASSQVSRTGGRKDGYTF. The chain employs TRBV4-1 and TRBJ1-2; 10 positions match TRBD1. In germline, CDR1 is MGHRA, CDR2 YSYEKL. CDR3 length equals 18 residues. After removal of 1 base from V and 6 bases from J, the junction contained 14 bases not matched to a gene.

The chain couples TRBV4-1 to TRBJ1-6, with TRBD1 matching over 8 bases. Trimming at V came to 2 bases and at J to 10 bases, leaving 10 bases not matched to a gene. CDR1 and CDR2 from the germline V gene are MGHRA and YSYEKL. The CDR3 runs to 16 residues. The CDR3 coding sequence is TGCGCCAGCAGCCAAAACACTCAGGGGGCAGGATCACCCCTCCACTTT. The encoded protein is CASSQNTQGAGSPLHF.

The V gene is TRBV29-1, the J gene TRBJ2-2; D may correspond to TRBD1 or TRBD2 (5 bases each). CDR3 length equals 13 residues. The germline V gene has CDR1 SQVTM and CDR2 ANQGSEA. Trimming removed 6 bases at V and 1 base at J, with 9 bases between. CDR3 in DNA: TGCAGCGTCCGGGACGGGAACACCGGGGAGCTGTTTTTT. As protein: CSVRDGNTGELFF.

The chain carries TRBV7-8 and TRBJ1-1, with unresolved D. Germline CDR1 SGHVS, CDR2 FQNEAQ. The CDR3 has 15 residues. Trimming took off 3 bases at V and 0 bases at J, with 11 bases between the two ends. Written as DNA, the CDR3 is TGTGCCAGCAGCTTTCTGGTCTCTGTGAACACTGAAGCTTTCTTT. Translated, it gives CASSFLVSVNTEAFF.

This chain links TRBV4-1 with TRBJ2-1, with D uncertain. V gave up 2 bases and J gave up 4 bases, with 6 bases separating them. From germline, CDR1 is MGHRA and CDR2 YSYEKL. The CDR3 extends over 13 amino acids. CDR3 amino acids: CASSQQGYNEQFF. For the CDR3, the DNA is TGCGCCAGCAGCCAACAAGGGTACAATGAGCAGTTCTTC.

This chain links TRBV20-1 with TRBJ1-1; D is perhaps TRBD1 (6 bases). Germline V gives CDR1 DFQATT, CDR2 SNEGSKA (reference sequence). Trimming took off 5 bases at V and 4 bases at J, with 20 bases between the two ends. The CDR3 totals 15 residues. The chain's CDR3 is CSARMPGTRGTEAFF. The CDR3 nucleotides are TGCAGTGCTCGCATGCCCGGGACACGGGGCACTGAAGCTTTCTTT.

The CDR3 region has the DNA TGTGCCAGCAGTTTAGGGTTCCCCCCCACCCTATACGAGCAGTACTTC. This gives the protein CASSLGFPPTLYEQYF. V usage is TRBV12-3 or TRBV12-4 and J usage is TRBJ2-7; no clear D. V was shortened by 1 base and J by 4 bases, with 17 bases between the two germline ends. The CDR3 spans 16 residues.

This clonotype was counted many times. V gene TRBV7-2 combines with J gene TRBJ2-3; the match to TRBD2 covers 8 bases. CDR1 SGHTA and CDR2 FQGNSA come from the germline V gene. V was pared by 2 bases and J by 1 base, with 5 bases of the junction left unmatched. There are 16 residues in the CDR3. Here the CDR3 DNA reads TGTGCCAGCAGCTTAATAGCGGGAATACGCACAGATACGCAGTATTTT. The encoded protein is CASSLIAGIRTDTQYF.

The rearrangement links TRBV2 to TRBJ2-7, with 9 bases that match TRBD1. Looked up from germline, CDR1 is SNHLY and CDR2 is FYNNEI. V trimming: 6 bases; J trimming: 3 bases; junction bases outside the gene matches: 6. The CDR3 length is 14 residues. This CDR3 reads CASSWDREDYEQYF. The CDR3 DNA is TGTGCCAGCAGCTGGGACAGGGAGGACTACGAGCAGTACTTC.

This clonotype showed up just a few times. The chain employs TRBV4-1 and TRBJ2-4, with unresolved D. The germline V gene encodes CDR1 MGHRA and CDR2 YSYEKL. The CDR3 contains 19 residues. V was cut by 0 bases and J by 1 base, with 19 bases left in between. The CDR3 bases are TGCGCCAGCAGCCAAGATACGTCGTTCCCCTATGGGGCCAAAAACATTCAGTACTTC. Protein sequence: CASSQDTSFPYGAKNIQYF.

This chain uses TRBV4-1 with TRBJ2-1; 13 bases match TRBD2. The CDR3 spans 16 residues. Trimming at V came to 4 bases and at J to 7 bases, leaving 7 bases not matched to a gene. Germline-derived CDR1 and CDR2 are MGHRA and YSYEKL. CDR3 sequence reads: CASSRAGTSGVNEQFF. The CDR3 nucleotides read TGCGCCAGCAGCCGAGCCGGGACTAGCGGGGTTAATGAGCAGTTCTTC.

This clonotype was seen many times. The V gene is TRBV7-2, the J gene TRBJ2-3; 11 bases align to TRBD2. The V and J ends lost 5 bases and 8 bases, in that order; junction bases with no gene match: 9. The CDR3 spans 15 residues. Germline values: CDR1 SGHTA, CDR2 FQGNSA. The CDR3 is CASSIGTSGPGTQYF. The CDR3 DNA follows: TGTGCCAGCAGCATCGGGACTAGCGGCCCGGGTACGCAGTATTTT. Looking up the rest from reference TRBV7-2 and TRBJ2-3 gives the full variable domain: GAGVSQSPSNKVTEKGKDVELRCDPISGHTALYWYRQSLGQGLEFLIYFQGNSAPDKSGLPSDRFSAERTGGSVSTLTIQRTQQEDSAVYLCASSIGTSGPGTQYFGPGTRLTVL.

This clonotype was counted a few times. The chain has TRBV10-3 and TRBJ2-1, with D unclear. The CDR3 consists of 17 residues. The V gene lost 0 bases and the J gene lost 0 bases, with 12 bases spanning the gap. Germline V gene sequence: CDR1 ENHRY, CDR2 SYGVKD. CDR3: CAISESSRQSSYNEQFF. The CDR3 DNA follows: TGTGCCATCAGTGAGTCATCGCGTCAGAGCTCCTACAATGAGCAGTTCTTC.

The chain is built from TRBV12-3 or TRBV12-4 and TRBJ1-2; D gene uncertain. V lost 5 bases and J lost 3, with 7 bases in between. This CDR3 contains 12 residues. The CDR3 coding sequence is TGTGCCAGCAGTATCGTACACTATGGCTACACCTTC. Encoded protein: CASSIVHYGYTF.

This chain links TRBV5-6 with TRBJ1-2, with D tentatively TRBD1 (5 bases). Per germline, CDR1 SGHDT and CDR2 YYEEEE. The CDR3 has 14 amino acids. Trimming stripped 4 bases from V and 2 bases from J, with 12 bases between. In DNA, the CDR3 is TGTGCCAGCAGCGTCCCGCAGGGAAACTATGGCTACACCTTC. It translates to CASSVPQGNYGYTF.

This chain links TRBV20-1 with TRBJ2-5; a weak D match, TRBD2 (5 bases). This CDR3 contains 15 residues. Trimming pared 0 bases from V and 1 base from J, leaving 12 bases between. Germline-derived CDR1 and CDR2 are DFQATT and SNEGSKA (reference sequence). CDR3 nucleotides: TGCAGTGCTAGAGATGCGTCTAGCTCCCAAGAGACCCAGTACTTC. Protein sequence: CSARDASSSQETQYF.

This clonotype was observed a few times. This chain joins TRBV2 and TRBJ1-2; D is unclear. From germline, CDR1 is SNHLY and CDR2 FYNNEI. The length of the CDR3 is 12 residues. V dropped 5 bases and J dropped 8 bases, with 12 bases sitting between them. In DNA, the CDR3 is TGTGCCAGCAGTCGGGGAGGTGTGGGCTACACCTTC. Protein sequence: CASSRGGVGYTF.

This clonotype was found a few times. The gene calls are TRBV12-3 or TRBV12-4 and TRBJ2-1, with D perhaps being TRBD1 or TRBD2 (6 bases each). The CDR3 loop spans 17 amino acids. The V gene lost 4 bases and the J gene lost 2 bases, with 18 bases spanning the gap. This chain's CDR3 is CASSSKNLGGPYNEQFF. CDR3 bases: TGTGCCAGCAGTTCGAAGAACTTAGGGGGGCCCTACAATGAGCAGTTCTTC.

The V and J genes are TRBV11-2 and TRBJ2-2; 10 positions match TRBD1. Per the germline V gene, CDR1 is SGHAT and CDR2 is FQNNGV. The CDR3 is 16 amino acids. V lost 2 bases to trimming and J lost 5 bases; unmatched junction nucleotides: 5. CDR3 amino acids: CASSLTGQGLTGELFF. Written as DNA, the CDR3 is TGTGCCAGCAGCTTAACGGGACAGGGGTTGACCGGGGAGCTGTTTTTT.

This chain links TRBV10-3 with TRBJ1-2, with TRBD1 identical over 12 bases. The CDR3 consists of 14 residues. From germline, CDR1 is ENHRY and CDR2 SYGVKD. J gave up 6 bases and V 3 bases, and 2 bases lay outside the gene matches. CDR3 amino acids: CAISEGTGGHGYTF. DNA for the CDR3: TGTGCCATCAGTGAAGGGACAGGGGGCCATGGCTACACCTTC.

Details on this clonotype: A read error may account for a junction end that differs from germline. The J gene is TRBJ2-1, the V gene TRBV7-2, with 7 bases that match TRBD2. Germline CDR1 SGHTA, CDR2 FQGNSA. The CDR3 totals 13 residues. The CDR3 nucleotides are TGTGCCAGCAGCTTAGAGCGGGGCAATGAGCAGTTATTC. Amino acid sequence: CASSLERGNEQLF.

This clonotype was seen ten or more times. This sequence joins TRBV7-2 and TRBJ2-3; D is unclear. The CDR3 has 12 residues. The V end was cut by 1 base, the J end by 1 base, with 0 bases between. Germline V gene sequence: CDR1 SGHTA, CDR2 FQGNSA. The CDR3 bases are TGTGCCAGCAGCTTAGGCACAGATACGCAGTATTTT. Amino acid sequence: CASSLGTDTQYF.

This chain uses TRBV5-5 with TRBJ2-5; D call uncertain. Per the germline V gene, CDR1 is SGHKS and CDR2 is YYEKEE (reference sequence). V gave up 5 bases and J gave up 2 bases, with 16 bases separating them. The CDR3 covers 15 residues. DNA of the CDR3: TGTGCCAGCAGTCCACGCTGGACGCGACAAGAGACCCAGTACTTC. Its protein is CASSPRWTRQETQYF.

The V and J genes are TRBV3-1 and TRBJ2-7; TRBD2 matches at 11 bases. This CDR3 region has 15 residues. The V gene's germline CDR1 is LGHDT and CDR2 YNNKEL (reference sequence). With 0 bases clipped from V and 7 bases from J, the junction kept 5 bases outside the gene matches. The CDR3 nucleotides are TGTGCCAGCAGCCAAGATTCGGCTAGCGGGAGGGAGCAGTACTTC. Protein sequence: CASSQDSASGREQYF.